This TCR beta chain came from a study of blood T cell repertoires in COVID-19. Study-level information: Acute and convalescent COVID-19 specimens originated in the United States, Italy and Spain. The cDNA or gDNA used as material had been derived from T cells, B-cell-depleted T cells, or PBMCs.

V shed 4 bases and J 10 bases; nucleotides not matched to a gene: 10. The CDR3 is 15 amino acids. CDR1 and CDR2 (germline): MDHEN, SYDVKM. Source study methods: The authors estimated nucleated cell counts from reference gene primer amplification. Method: immunoSEQ multiplex PCR; TCRdb's copy keeps in-frame clones and lacks some. V and J calls and clone size are given by that table; D and trimming were obtained from the DNA. The table includes roughly 110,000 clones, around 86% detected once. A few counts support this clone. The source material was peripheral blood. This clonotype was sampled from a man in his 70s with acute or convalescent COVID-19. The chain couples TRBV28 to TRBJ1-6, with 7 bases matching TRBD1. Written as DNA, the CDR3 is TGTGCCAGCAGTTCCCCGGGACAGAAGACGTCACCCCTCCACTTT. Translated: CASSSPGQKTSPLHF.